This T cell receptor (beta chain) was captured by sequencing in a study of T cells expressing NK-cell markers. Study-level background: HCMV seropositivity characterized most of the eight sequenced donors, and seronegativity one. Study-wide findings and caveats: Dominant NKG2C+ clonotypes made up about 1.0-7.0% of CD8+ T cells in about six donors. In four donors, these clonotypes also led the CD3+CD56-NKG2C+ fraction.

In the case of this clonotype: The antigen remains unidentified.

The CDR3 covers 15 residues. TCRdb reprocessed the 5' RACE reads, keeping one entry per CDR3 protein, no DNA. Here the sample table reports about 460,000 distinct CDR3 sequences. The receptor was isolated from a woman in her forties or fifties in good health. The source material was blood T cells: a sorted CD56 or NKG2C T cell subset, CD4+ or CD8+ T cells, or bulk PBMC T cells (not recorded which). The chain uses TRBV12-3 or TRBV12-4 and TRBJ1-1; as DNA is missing, the TRBD1 call by TCRdb cannot be tested. CDR3 protein: CASTFRRGLGTEAFF.